This T cell receptor (beta chain) was captured in a study of cytomegalovirus exposure and HLA in healthy donors. The CDR3 spans 16 residues. CDR1 and CDR2 from the germline V gene are SNHLY and FYNNEI. Losses at the gene ends were 7 bases for V and 2 bases for J; bases not matched to a gene: 9. This PCR relied on a set of 60 Vbeta primers and 13 Jbeta primers. The assay was immunoSEQ multiplex PCR, and TCRdb's table has in-frame clones only and misses some. The sample lists around 180,000 clones, about 88% occurring once. On this clone: Its specificity is not known.

Study observations and caveats: Earlier analysis yielded a pattern in which most TCR beta V segments were productive about 87% or about 30% of the time.

This TCR derives from a girl in the first two years of life in good health and CMV-seronegative. The gene calls are TRBV2 and TRBJ2-5; 11 bases are a match to TRBD2. The sample comprised PBMCs. The CDR3 nucleotides are TGTGCCAGCACCACCCCACTAGCGGGGGTTCAAGAGACCCAGTACTTC. This gives the protein CASTTPLAGVQETQYF.